This TCR beta chain was identified during a study of blood T cell repertoires in COVID-19. Overall study: Acute-phase and convalescent COVID-19 samples originated in the United States, Italy and Spain. T cells, B-cell-depleted T cells, or PBMCs supplied cDNA or gDNA.

Clones were sequenced by immunoSEQ multiplex PCR, and TCRdb holds only the in-frame ones, with some missing. Here the sample spans about 250,000 clones, 86% being singletons. The germline gives CDR1 SGHDT, CDR2 YYEEEE. Trimming left V 4 bases short and J 4 bases short, with 8 bases between. The CDR3 contains 12 residues. Participants, roughly 18 to 100 years old, spanned approximately 25 US areas. Recovered status in Cohort 3 required two negative PCRs, clearance, or symptom resolution. Sequences were obtained from PBMCs or T cells enriched from blood (not recorded which). The receptor was isolated from a man aged 40-49 years who had recovered from COVID-19. V and J are TRBV5-6 and TRBJ1-2; tentative D call: TRBD1 (6 bases). In DNA, the CDR3 is TGTGCCAGCAGCCAGGGGCCCTATGGCTACACCTTC. This encodes CASSQGPYGYTF.